These 13 T cell receptor beta chains share one sample of origin, sequenced in a study of cytomegalovirus exposure and HLA in healthy donors. PCR primers comprised 60 Vbeta and 13 Jbeta primers. Sequencing was performed with immunoSEQ multiplex PCR; in TCRdb, only in-frame clones are kept and a portion is missing. The profile shows about 89,000 clones, over 55% of them singletons. The sample comprised PBMCs. These receptor sequences come from a woman aged 25 to 39 in good health and CMV-seronegative.

The chain is built from TRBV6-5 and TRBJ1-3; D not resolved. CDR1 and CDR2 (germline): MNHEY, SVGAGI. V was cut by 6 bases and J by 8 bases, with 11 bases left in between. This CDR3 is built from 12 residues. The CDR3 sequence: CASSVGWDTIYF. The CDR3 DNA is TGTGCCAGCAGCGTGGGCTGGGACACCATATATTTT.

This chain connects TRBV5-1 to TRBJ1-2; D call uncertain. Germline loops: CDR1 SGHRS, CDR2 YFSETQ. Deletions cut 3 bases from V and 0 bases from J, with 15 bases between. This CDR3 spans 16 amino acids. CDR3 protein: CASSSREEGANYGYTF. The DNA for the CDR3 is TGCGCCAGCAGCTCCCGAGAGGAGGGAGCTAACTATGGCTACACCTTC.

The chain couples TRBV5-6 to TRBJ1-3, with 9 bases lining up with TRBD1. V shed 4 bases, J shed 4 bases, and the junction held 6 bases outside the gene matches. There are 15 residues in the CDR3. Germline values: CDR1 SGHDT, CDR2 YYEEEE. The CDR3 DNA is TGTGCCAGCAGCAGGACAGGGGCGCCGGGAAACACCATATATTTT. Protein product: CASSRTGAPGNTIYF.

The sample holds a few counts of this clone. The chain links TRBV10-3 to TRBJ1-2; D is perhaps TRBD1 (6 bases). This CDR3 region has 13 residues. Per the germline V gene, CDR1 is ENHRY and CDR2 is SYGVKD. V lost 11 bases and J 4 bases, leaving 17 bases between the germline ends. Here the CDR3 reads CAATFDRSYGYTF. DNA for the CDR3: TGTGCCGCTACTTTTGACAGGAGCTATGGCTACACCTTC.

In its sample, this clone was seen a few times. This chain connects TRBV27 to TRBJ2-5; D perhaps matches TRBD2 (6 bases). The end of the DNA is better explained by TRBJ2-7, so the J call may be wrong. CDR1 is MNHEY, CDR2 SMNVEV, per germline (reference sequence). The CDR3 totals 13 residues. CDR3 nucleotides: TGTGCCAGCAGTTTACTCGGGAGAGGCGAGCAGTACTTC. Translation: CASSLLGRGEQYF.

The rearrangement uses TRBV9 and TRBJ2-1; 9 nucleotides match TRBD2. Germline CDR1 SGDLS, CDR2 YYNGEE. After removal of 2 bases from V and 3 bases from J, the junction contained 6 bases not matched to a gene. The length of the CDR3 is 16 residues. CDR3 protein: CASSVLSSGVYNEQFF. DNA for the CDR3: TGTGCCAGCAGCGTTCTATCTAGCGGGGTCTACAATGAGCAGTTCTTC.

The chain's CDR3 is CASSAGTASGNTIYF. CDR3 DNA sequence: TGTGCCAGCAGTGCCGGGACAGCCTCTGGAAACACCATATATTTT. The genes are TRBV6-1 and TRBJ1-3; 7 nucleotides match TRBD1. This CDR3 region has 15 residues. V dropped 4 bases and J dropped 0; count of bases not matched to a gene: 3. Germline V gives CDR1 MNHNS, CDR2 SASEGT.

The rearrangement uses TRBV9 and TRBJ2-1; D is possibly TRBD2 (5 bases). The V gene lost 6 bases and the J gene lost 3 bases, with 13 bases spanning the gap. The CDR3 contains 14 residues. Germline lookup yields CDR1 SGDLS and CDR2 YYNGEE. The CDR3 loop reads CASTQQAVYNEQFF. In DNA, the CDR3 is TGTGCCAGCACCCAACAAGCGGTCTACAATGAGCAGTTCTTC.

The chain joins TRBV15 to TRBJ2-3, with TRBD2 matching over 7 bases. The ends lost 4 bases at V and 5 bases at J; junction bases unmatched: 12. Germline V gene sequence: CDR1 LNHNV, CDR2 YYDKDF (reference sequence). This CDR3 is 16 amino acids long. CDR3 sequence: CATSIGGRREIDTQYF. The CDR3 bases are TGTGCCACCAGCATCGGGGGGAGGAGAGAGATAGATACGCAGTATTTT.

The CDR3 coding sequence is TGTGCCAGCAGCCAAGAGTCAGGCCGACTAGCGGGAGGGCTGGGAGATACGCAGTATTTT. Its protein is CASSQESGRLAGGLGDTQYF. The chain combines TRBV4-2 with TRBJ2-3; TRBD2 matches at 14 bases. CDR1 is LGHNA and CDR2 is YNFKEQ in the germline V gene. CDR3 size: 20 residues. J lost 5 bases, V lost 0 bases, and 13 bases had no gene match.

The CDR3 DNA sequence: TGTGCCAGCAGTGTATGGGCTGTCGAGCAGTACTTC. The encoded protein is CASSVWAVEQYF. This rearrangement joins TRBV2 to TRBJ2-7; D unclear. Germline V gene sequence: CDR1 SNHLY, CDR2 FYNNEI. The CDR3 runs to 12 residues. V lost 4 bases and J lost 6, with 10 bases in between.

CDR3: CASSSPLGPEAFF. The CDR3 region has the DNA TGTGCCAGCAGTTCTCCTCTTGGCCCTGAAGCTTTCTTT. The gene calls are TRBV27 and TRBJ1-1; D not resolved. Trimming removed 4 bases at V and 6 bases at J, with 12 bases between. The CDR3 is 13 residues long. CDR1 and CDR2 from the germline V gene are MNHEY and SMNVEV (reference sequence).

Here the CDR3 DNA reads TGTGCCAGCAGTTACATGGTGGGAGCCTACGAGCAGTACTTC. Translating gives CASSYMVGAYEQYF. The chain couples TRBV6-5 to TRBJ2-5, with a tentative D call TRBD2 (5 bases). The J call could be wrong; TRBJ2-7 is a better fit for the DNA end. Germline loops: CDR1 MNHEY, CDR2 SVGAGI. There are 14 residues in the CDR3.